This record looks at one T cell receptor (beta chain) sequence and its context. Its antigen is still unknown. Sequenced by immunoSEQ multiplex PCR; TCRdb stores in-frame clones only, minus some. Altogether 58,000 or so clones are present, 84% being singletons, with the ten largest covering 6.5% to 8%. The CDR3 runs to 15 residues. V was trimmed by 11 bases and J by 1 base, leaving 18 bases between them. From germline, CDR1 is KGHSH and CDR2 LQKENI. This sample was included in a study of T cell responses to AZD1222 COVID-19 vaccine. Study-wide findings and caveats: Mapped onto spike, vaccine-associated CD4 TCRs spanned it and were dominant at 160-218 and 743-854. In a largely white British group with more females than males, clonal diversity was possibly underestimated. AZD1222 recipients seropositive at baseline numbered only six or seven. Two AZD1222 administrations were followed by greater Spike-specific TCR breadth and depth.

The sequences come from peripheral blood, collected on day 0 of AZD1222 vaccination. The receptor comes from an adult in good health. V and J are TRBV18 and TRBJ2-1; TRBD1 is a possible D gene (6 bases). As DNA, the CDR3 is TGTGCCGGCATAGGCTCACAGGGTTCCTACAATGAGCAGTTCTTC. This codes for CAGIGSQGSYNEQFF. Variable domain in full (rest from reference TRBV18 and TRBJ2-1): NAGVMQNPRHLVRRRGQEARLRCSPMKGHSHVYWYRQLPEEGLKFMVYLQKENIIDESGMPKERFSAEFPKEGPSILRIQQVVRGDSAAYFCAGIGSQGSYNEQFFGPGTRLTVL.